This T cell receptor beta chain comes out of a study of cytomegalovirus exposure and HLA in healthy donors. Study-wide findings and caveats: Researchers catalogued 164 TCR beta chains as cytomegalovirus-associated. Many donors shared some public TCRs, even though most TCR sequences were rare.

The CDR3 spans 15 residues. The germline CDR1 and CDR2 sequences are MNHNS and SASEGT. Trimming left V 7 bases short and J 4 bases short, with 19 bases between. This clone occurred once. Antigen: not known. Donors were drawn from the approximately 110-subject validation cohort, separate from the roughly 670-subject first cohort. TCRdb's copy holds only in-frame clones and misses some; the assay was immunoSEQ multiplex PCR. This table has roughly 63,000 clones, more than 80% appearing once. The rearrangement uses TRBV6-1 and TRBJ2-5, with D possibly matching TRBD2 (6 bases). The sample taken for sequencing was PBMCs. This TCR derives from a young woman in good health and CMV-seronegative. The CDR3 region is CASMSIPGLVETQYF. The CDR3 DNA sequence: TGTGCCAGCATGTCGATACCGGGACTGGTAGAGACCCAGTACTTC.